This passage covers 19 T cell receptor beta chains from one sample sequenced in a study of glioma-infiltrating T cells. The iRepertoire nested amplicon-rescue multiplex PCR amplified TCR alpha and beta CDR3s from RNA. TCRdb redid the calling of the multiplex PCR reads with MiXCR, one entry per CDR3 protein. This table has approximately 120,000 distinct CDR3 sequences, less than 30% appearing once. What was sequenced was glioma tissue, nonneoplastic brain tissue, or PBMCs (not recorded which). These receptors all come from a human donor with low-grade glioma or glioblastoma, undergoing nonglioma brain surgery, or in good health (not recorded which).

This clonotype showed up just a few times. This rearrangement joins TRBV7-9 to TRBJ2-2; 11 bases agree with TRBD2. This CDR3 comprises 17 residues. V was pared by 5 bases and J by 6 bases, with 11 bases of the junction left unmatched. Per the germline V gene, CDR1 is SEHNR and CDR2 is FQNEAQ (reference sequence). Here the CDR3 DNA reads TGTGCCAGCAGCCCAAAGGCAGGACTAGCGGGTTCCGGGGAGCTGTTTTTT. It translates to CASSPKAGLAGSGELFF.

This clonotype was counted many times. This sequence joins TRBV27 and TRBJ1-5; D is ambiguous. The CDR3 spans 19 residues. Trimming took 3 bases from V and 0 from J, leaving 21 bases between them. Per germline, CDR1 MNHEY and CDR2 SMNVEV (reference sequence). The CDR3 DNA is TGTGCCAGCAGTTTTAAAGCCCCCCACGGACCATATAGCAATCAGCCCCAGCATTTT. Its translation: CASSFKAPHGPYSNQPQHF.

A remark on this clonotype: The junction differs from germline at one of its ends, possibly a read error. This chain links TRBV29-1 with TRBJ1-4; 7 bases align to TRBD1. The germline gives CDR1 SQVTM, CDR2 ANQGSEA. The CDR3 totals 13 residues. The CDR3 nucleotides are TGCAGCGTGGCACAGGGGATTAATGGAAAACTGTTTTTT. Its translation: CSVAQGINGKLFF. The variable domain in full, with the rest retrieved from reference TRBV29-1 and TRBJ1-4, is SAVISQKPSRDICQRGTSLTIQCQVDSQVTMMFWYRQQPGQSLTLIATANQGSEATYESGFVIDKFPISRPNLTFSTLTVSNMSPEDSSIYLCSVAQGINGKLFFGSGTQLSVL.

This clonotype was seen ten or more times. The chain recombines TRBV11-2 with TRBJ2-2, with 11 bases that match TRBD2. J gave up 5 bases and V 6 bases, and 26 bases lay outside the gene matches. The CDR3 consists of 22 residues. Germline V gene sequence: CDR1 SGHAT, CDR2 FQNNGV. The DNA of the CDR3 is TGTGCCAGCAGTTCACCGGGACTAGCGGTCCATAACACCAGGGGGAAAACCGGGGAGCTGTTTTTT. It encodes CASSSPGLAVHNTRGKTGELFF.

This clonotype was seen at least ten times. The chain recombines TRBV4-1 with TRBJ2-1; D might be TRBD2 (5 bases). The germline CDR1 and CDR2 sequences are MGHRA and YSYEKL. The V and J ends lost 4 bases and 12 bases respectively, with 13 bases between them. The CDR3 is made up of 12 amino acids. The CDR3 DNA reads TGCGCCAGCAGCCCTGTCGGGGTAGGGCAGTTCTTC. Protein product: CASSPVGVGQFF.

The chain carries TRBV29-1 and TRBJ1-2; 7 nucleotides match TRBD1. Germline trimming cut 6 bases from V and 4 bases from J; bases unmatched to any gene: 5. Germline values: CDR1 SQVTM, CDR2 ANQGSEA. This CDR3 is 12 amino acids long. The CDR3 is CSVWAGGYGYTF. CDR3 DNA sequence: TGCAGCGTGTGGGCAGGGGGCTATGGCTACACCTTC.

This clonotype was detected a few times. A much larger clone differs by one base, so this may be a read error. V is TRBV7-6 and J is TRBJ2-7; D unresolved. V was cut by 8 bases and J by 0 bases, with 17 bases left in between. Germline-derived CDR1 and CDR2 are SGHVS and FNYEAQ. This CDR3 is built from 15 residues. The CDR3 reads CASRESWKVSYEQYF. CDR3 sequence (DNA): TGTGCCAGCCGCGAGTCTTGGAAGGTCTCCTACGAGCAGTACTTC. Supplemented by reference TRBV7-6 and TRBJ2-7, the full variable domain reads GAGVSQSPRYKVTKRGQDVALRCDPISGHVSLYWYRQALGQGPEFLTYFNYEAQQDKSGLPNDRFSAERPEGSISTLTIQRTEQRDSAMYRCASRESWKVSYEQYFGPGTRLTVT.

For this clonotype: A much bigger clone sits one base away, suggesting this may be a read error. The V call is TRBV6-1, the J call TRBJ2-2; unclear D gene. The CDR3 is 13 residues long. In germline, CDR1 is MNHNS, CDR2 SASEGT. The DNA of the CDR3 is TGTGCCAACAGTAAAACTAACACCGGGGAGCTGTTTTTT. Amino acid sequence: CANSKTNTGELFF.

This clonotype was counted at least ten times. The rearrangement links TRBV4-3 to TRBJ2-7, with no clear D. The CDR3 spans 13 residues. Germline V gene sequence: CDR1 LGHNA, CDR2 YSLEER. V lost 2 bases and J 4 bases, leaving 9 bases between the germline ends. The CDR3 protein is CASSQTSGYEQYF. The CDR3 nucleotides are TGCGCCAGCAGCCAAACCTCTGGTTACGAGCAGTACTTC.

This clonotype has at least ten counts. The CDR3, as DNA: TGTGCCAGCAGCTACGGACTCGGTGTCGAAGAGCAGTTCTTC. This sequence encodes CASSYGLGVEEQFF. This chain uses TRBV7-2 with TRBJ2-1; TRBD2 is a possible D gene (5 bases). Germline CDR1 SGHTA, CDR2 FQGNSA. V lost 4 bases, J lost 10 bases, and 17 bases lay in between. The length of the CDR3 is 14 residues.

Note on this clonotype: A much more abundant neighbour one base away suggests this may be a read error. The V gene is TRBV7-9, the J gene TRBJ2-1, with 12 bases lining up with TRBD2. Germline V gene sequence: CDR1 SEHNR, CDR2 FQNEAQ (reference sequence). The CDR3 has 15 amino acids. As DNA, the CDR3 is TGTGCCAGCAGCCAGACTAGCGGGAGTATTGATGAGCAGTCCTTC. Translation gives CASSQTSGSIDEQSF. Full variable domain (missing parts from reference TRBV7-9 and TRBJ2-1): DTGVSQNPRHKITKRGQNVTFRCDPISEHNRLYWYRQTLGQGPEFLTYFQNEAQLEKSRLLSDRFSAERPKGSFSTLEIQRTEQGDSAMYLCASSQTSGSIDEQSFGPGTRLTVL.

This clonotype has ten or more counts. The chain carries TRBV7-2 and TRBJ2-2, with 7 bases matching TRBD2. The V gene end was trimmed by 3 bases and the J gene end by 6 bases; junction bases not matched to a gene: 4. The CDR3 runs 14 residues. CDR1 is SGHTA, CDR2 FQGNSA, per germline. In nucleotides, the CDR3 is TGTGCCAGCAGCTTGGCGGGAGCCCCCGGGGAGCTGTTTTTT. This translates into CASSLAGAPGELFF.

This clonotype has only one observation. A much larger clone lies a single base off, so this may be a read error. The chain uses TRBV2 and TRBJ1-5; 8 bases are a match to TRBD1. Looked up from germline, CDR1 is SNHLY and CDR2 is FYNNEI. With 6 bases clipped from V and 5 bases from J, the junction kept 3 bases outside the gene matches. CDR3 length equals 13 residues. The CDR3 DNA reads TGTGCCAGCAGACTACAGGGGGATCAGCCCCAGCATTTT. The encoded protein is CASRLQGDQPQHF.

This clonotype has just a few counts. A read error is possible here, since a much larger clone lies one base away. The J gene is TRBJ2-3, the V gene TRBV7-2; D uncertain. CDR1 SGHTA and CDR2 FQGNSA come from the germline V gene. Trimming shortened V by 8 bases and J by 4 bases, and 13 bases separated the two germline ends. This CDR3 region has 13 residues. The CDR3 nucleotides are TGTGCCAGCCGTTCAATCCGTTCAGATACGCAGTATTTT. This translates into CASRSIRSDTQYF. The full variable domain, in which reference TRBV7-2 and TRBJ2-3 provide the parts outside the CDR3, is GAGVSQSPSNKVTEKGKDVELRCDPISGHTALYWYRQSLGQGLEFLIYFQGNSAPDKSGLPSDRFSAERTGGSVSTLTIQRTQQEDSAVYLCASRSIRSDTQYFGPGTRLTVL.

This clonotype was seen a single time. The junction shows a germline mismatch at one end, possibly a read error. This chain connects TRBV28 to TRBJ2-5, with a possible D match to TRBD1 (6 bases). The germline gives CDR1 MDHEN, CDR2 SYDVKM. The length of the CDR3 is 15 residues. The CDR3 nucleotides are TGTGCCAGCACCCCACTAACGACAGGACAAGGGACCCAGTACTTC. Residues: CASTPLTTGQGTQYF. Complete variable domain (other parts from reference TRBV28 and TRBJ2-5): DVKVTQSSRYLVKRTGEKVFLECVQDMDHENMFWYRQDPGLGLRLIYFSYDVKMKEKGDIPEGYSVSREKKERFSLILESASTNQTSMYLCASTPLTTGQGTQYFGPGTRLLVL.

There are many counts of this clonotype. Here the CDR3 DNA reads TGTGCCAGCAGCCAAGAGGACTATAACAATGAGCAGTTCTTC. Amino acid sequence: CASSQEDYNNEQFF. V usage is TRBV4-2 and J usage is TRBJ2-1, with D possibly being TRBD2 (6 bases). The V end was cut by 0 bases, the J end by 5 bases, with 8 bases between. Germline-derived CDR1 and CDR2 are LGHNA and YNFKEQ. CDR3 length equals 14 residues.

The table lists this clonotype with many counts. The CDR3 DNA is TGTGCCATCAGTGAGTCGGGGGCTCCAAGGTACACTGAAGCTTTCTTT. Translated: CAISESGAPRYTEAFF. This chain joins TRBV10-3 and TRBJ1-1; D is perhaps TRBD1 (6 bases). The germline V gene encodes CDR1 ENHRY and CDR2 SYGVKD. The germline V and J ends were trimmed by 0 bases and 3 bases, with 14 bases remaining between them. This CDR3 region has 16 residues.

This clonotype was counted many times. The chain couples TRBV6-1 to TRBJ1-2; D unresolved. This CDR3 has 13 amino acids. Germline-derived CDR1 and CDR2 are MNHNS and SASEGT. V shed 6 bases and J shed 2 bases, with 10 bases lying between them. This CDR3 reads CASRAAVNYGYTF. CDR3 DNA: TGTGCCAGCAGGGCCGCGGTGAACTATGGCTACACCTTC.

The chain employs TRBV7-2 and TRBJ2-2; D remains ambiguous. CDR3 length: 13 residues. V gave up 1 base and J gave up 5 bases, with 5 bases separating them. From germline, CDR1 is SGHTA and CDR2 FQGNSA. CDR3 region: CASSLEATGELFF. The CDR3 nucleotides read TGTGCCAGCAGCTTAGAAGCGACCGGGGAGCTGTTTTTT.